The rows below give T cell receptor beta chains drawn from one sample of a study of control samples from healthy donors and cancer patients. Only in-frame clones appear in the TCRdb table, and some are missing; sequencing was by immunoSEQ multiplex PCR. This table holds about 110,000 clones, roughly 88% found once. Sequences were obtained from PBMCs. These receptors all stem from a woman aged 60-75 years with lung cancer. Each CDR3 is given with its conserved first and last residue. Fields, in order: J gene, clone size, V gene, CDR3 protein. For some rows the clone size is stated as once, few or many, or as a class when expanded; others skip it.

j_call: TRBJ2-1
clone_size: .
v_call: TRBV7-3
cdr3_aa: CASSPSGGLAGYNEQFF

j_call: TRBJ1-5
clone_size: .
v_call: TRBV5-1
cdr3_aa: CASSLEPGGSVQPQHF

j_call: TRBJ2-5
clone_size: .
v_call: TRBV3-1/TRBV3-2
cdr3_aa: CASSQDSRFVETQYF

j_call: TRBJ2-7
clone_size: few
v_call: TRBV20-1
cdr3_aa: CSASDPYEQYF

j_call: TRBJ2-2
clone_size: .
v_call: TRBV7-2
cdr3_aa: CASSYSLGGNTGELFF

j_call: TRBJ2-2
clone_size: .
v_call: TRBV2
cdr3_aa: CASRQGWLRDRGTGELFF

j_call: TRBJ2-1
clone_size: .
v_call: TRBV4-2
cdr3_aa: CASSQGNSNNEQFF

j_call: TRBJ2-7
clone_size: .
v_call: TRBV18
cdr3_aa: CASSPPGQGLSSYEQYF

j_call: TRBJ2-7
clone_size: .
v_call: TRBV6-5
cdr3_aa: CASRGYTYEQYF

j_call: TRBJ1-4
clone_size: .
v_call: TRBV30
cdr3_aa: CAWSVPQVPNEKLFF

j_call: TRBJ2-5
clone_size: .
v_call: TRBV27
cdr3_aa: CGSTSQETQYF

j_call: TRBJ2-1
clone_size: few
v_call: TRBV11-3
cdr3_aa: CASSLGSGTGVRSEQFF